A selection of T cell receptor beta chains follows, all from one sample in a study of blood T cells in healthy people across ages. TCRdb passed the 5' RACE reads through MiXCR, listing each CDR3 protein once. The sample contains hundreds of thousands of distinct CDR3 sequences, 29% of which appear only once. Sample: blood. The receptors stem from an elderly woman in good health. The CDR3 runs from the conserved cysteine through the conserved F or W. Fields, in order: J gene, V gene, clone size, D gene, CDR3 DNA, CDR3 protein. The D gene is left open where the match is weak. Size is omitted from some rows. Given values are once, few, many or a class for expanded clones.

J gene: TRBJ2-7; V gene: TRBV10-3; clone size: many; D gene: -; CDR3 DNA: TGTGCCATCAGTGAGACCACAGGGTCCTACGAGCAGTACTTC; CDR3 protein: CAISETTGSYEQYF
J gene: TRBJ2-5; V gene: TRBV4-3; clone size: many; D gene: TRBD2; CDR3 DNA: TGCGCCAGCAGCCCTTGGACTAGCGGGGTCTTTGAGACCCAGTACTTC; CDR3 protein: CASSPWTSGVFETQYF
J gene: TRBJ1-6; V gene: TRBV12-3/TRBV12-4; clone size: once; D gene: TRBD1; CDR3 DNA: TGTGCCAGCAGCGGGGACAGGGTTCTATTATTGTCACCCCTCCACTTT; CDR3 protein: CASSGDRVLLLSPLHF
J gene: TRBJ1-2; V gene: TRBV4-2; clone size: -; D gene: -; CDR3 DNA: TGTGCCAGCAGCCAGGGGTTCTCGGGTACGGATGGCTACACCTTC; CDR3 protein: CASSQGFSGTDGYTF
J gene: TRBJ2-4; V gene: TRBV5-6; clone size: few; D gene: TRBD1; CDR3 DNA: TGTGCCAGCAGCGTGGGACAGCTACTAGCCAAAAACATTCAGTACTTC; CDR3 protein: CASSVGQLLAKNIQYF
J gene: TRBJ2-1; V gene: TRBV20-1; clone size: many; D gene: TRBD2; CDR3 DNA: TGCAGTGCTAGACGGACTAGCGAACGGGAGCAGTTCTTC; CDR3 protein: CSARRTSEREQFF
J gene: TRBJ1-2; V gene: TRBV5-1; clone size: few; D gene: -; CDR3 DNA: TGCGCCAGCAGCTTGACAGGGACAAGCTATGGCTACACCTTC; CDR3 protein: CASSLTGTSYGYTF
J gene: TRBJ2-7; V gene: TRBV11-2; clone size: many; D gene: -; CDR3 DNA: TGTGCCAGCAGCTTAGGTTTCGGGACGGGTGAGCAGTACTTC; CDR3 protein: CASSLGFGTGEQYF
J gene: TRBJ2-5; V gene: TRBV12-3/TRBV12-4; clone size: -; D gene: TRBD2; CDR3 DNA: TGTGCCAGCAGTTTTCGGGGCGCTAGCGGGGGGCCTCAAGAGACCCAGTACTTC; CDR3 protein: CASSFRGASGGPQETQYF
J gene: TRBJ1-5; V gene: TRBV5-6; clone size: -; D gene: -; CDR3 DNA: TGTGCCAGCCCCGATAGCAATCAGCCCCAGCATTTT; CDR3 protein: CASPDSNQPQHF
J gene: TRBJ2-3; V gene: TRBV7-9; clone size: many; D gene: -; CDR3 DNA: TGTGCCAGCAGCTTAGGGGCAGGGCCGCCTAATACGCAGTATTTT; CDR3 protein: CASSLGAGPPNTQYF
J gene: TRBJ2-5; V gene: TRBV14; clone size: few; D gene: -; CDR3 DNA: TGTGCCAGCAGCCTCCGAGATGAGACCCAGTACTTC; CDR3 protein: CASSLRDETQYF
J gene: TRBJ1-5; V gene: TRBV20-1; clone size: few; D gene: TRBD1; CDR3 DNA: TGCAGTGCGATTGGACAGGGTACCCCCGGTTCCAATCAGCCCCAGCATTTT; CDR3 protein: CSAIGQGTPGSNQPQHF
J gene: TRBJ1-2; V gene: TRBV15; clone size: -; D gene: -; CDR3 DNA: TGTGCCACCAGCAGGGGGGAGGGTACTCGAGGTTTCTACACCTTC; CDR3 protein: CATSRGEGTRGFYTF
J gene: TRBJ2-5; V gene: TRBV20-1; clone size: -; D gene: TRBD2; CDR3 DNA: TGCAGTGCTAGACCTCGAGCGGGGGGGTCGGAGACCCAGTACTTC; CDR3 protein: CSARPRAGGSETQYF
J gene: TRBJ2-7; V gene: TRBV29-1; clone size: -; D gene: -; CDR3 DNA: TGCAGCGTTGATCAGGGAATCCACGAGCAGTACTTC; CDR3 protein: CSVDQGIHEQYF
J gene: TRBJ2-1; V gene: TRBV29-1; clone size: -; D gene: -; CDR3 DNA: TGCAGCGTTGAGCTTTACAACGAGCAGTTCTTC; CDR3 protein: CSVELYNEQFF
J gene: TRBJ2-3; V gene: TRBV4-3; clone size: once; D gene: TRBD1; CDR3 DNA: TGCGCCAGCGGCTACGGGACAGGTAGCACAGATACGCAGTATTTT; CDR3 protein: CASGYGTGSTDTQYF
J gene: TRBJ1-5; V gene: TRBV20-1; clone size: few; D gene: -; CDR3 DNA: TGCAGTGCTAGAGACTTCTCCAGGGGTAGCAATCAGCCCCAGCATTTT; CDR3 protein: CSARDFSRGSNQPQHF
J gene: TRBJ2-5; V gene: TRBV7-9; clone size: many; D gene: -; CDR3 DNA: TGTGCCAGCAGCTCCTCCAGGGTCGGTGAGACCCAGTACTTC; CDR3 protein: CASSSSRVGETQYF
J gene: TRBJ1-1; V gene: TRBV5-1; clone size: -; D gene: -; CDR3 DNA: TGCGCCAGCAGCTTGGTCAGGGAGCATACTGAAGCTTTCTTT; CDR3 protein: CASSLVREHTEAFF
J gene: TRBJ1-4; V gene: TRBV3-1; clone size: -; D gene: TRBD1; CDR3 DNA: TGTGCCAGCAGCCAAGCTACAACAGGGGGCGCGTCGGAGAAAAAACTGTTTTTT; CDR3 protein: CASSQATTGGASEKKLFF
J gene: TRBJ2-7; V gene: TRBV6-6; clone size: few; D gene: TRBD1; CDR3 DNA: TGTGCCAACAGTCGCCCGACAGGGGCCAACTACGAGCAGTACTTC; CDR3 protein: CANSRPTGANYEQYF
J gene: TRBJ2-3; V gene: TRBV10-3; clone size: many; D gene: TRBD1; CDR3 DNA: TGTGCCATCAGTTCCACTGCTACAGGGGGTCCAGATACGCAGTATTTT; CDR3 protein: CAISSTATGGPDTQYF
J gene: TRBJ1-1; V gene: TRBV7-2; clone size: -; D gene: -; CDR3 DNA: TGTGCCAGTGCGTGGGGGGTGAACACTGAAGCTTTCTTT; CDR3 protein: CASAWGVNTEAFF
J gene: TRBJ2-1; V gene: TRBV7-2; clone size: once; D gene: -; CDR3 DNA: TGTGCCAGCAGCCGCACGCGGACCAATGAGCAGTTCTTC; CDR3 protein: CASSRTRTNEQFF
J gene: TRBJ2-7; V gene: TRBV7-2; clone size: many; D gene: -; CDR3 DNA: TGTGCCAGCAGCTTAGCGTACCTTAGGGGAATCTACGAGCAGTACTTC; CDR3 protein: CASSLAYLRGIYEQYF
J gene: TRBJ2-1; V gene: TRBV30; clone size: many; D gene: -; CDR3 DNA: TGTGCCTGGAGGGCTCCCTACAATGAGCAGTTCTTC; CDR3 protein: CAWRAPYNEQFF
J gene: TRBJ2-5; V gene: TRBV7-8; clone size: many; D gene: -; CDR3 DNA: TGTGCCAGCAGCCGTCCAGATAAAGAGACCCAGTACTTC; CDR3 protein: CASSRPDKETQYF
J gene: TRBJ2-5; V gene: TRBV12-3/TRBV12-4; clone size: many; D gene: -; CDR3 DNA: TGTGCCAGCAGGTTCAGGGTCGGGGAGACCCAGTACTTC; CDR3 protein: CASRFRVGETQYF
J gene: TRBJ2-3; V gene: TRBV4-3; clone size: -; D gene: -; CDR3 DNA: TGCGCCAGCAGCCAAGACGGTCGATATACGCAGTATTTT; CDR3 protein: CASSQDGRYTQYF
J gene: TRBJ2-1; V gene: TRBV24-1; clone size: few; D gene: TRBD1; CDR3 DNA: TGTGCCACCAGTGAGTTCGGACAGGGGAGCTTATACAATGAGCAGTTCTTC; CDR3 protein: CATSEFGQGSLYNEQFF
J gene: TRBJ2-2; V gene: TRBV4-1; clone size: once; D gene: -; CDR3 DNA: TGCGCCAGCAGCCAAGGGGGGCCGAGGGAGCTGTTTTTT; CDR3 protein: CASSQGGPRELFF
J gene: TRBJ1-2; V gene: TRBV23-1; clone size: -; D gene: -; CDR3 DNA: TGCGCCAGCAGACCCCAAGGGGGCTATGGCTACACCTTC; CDR3 protein: CASRPQGGYGYTF
J gene: TRBJ2-5; V gene: TRBV20-1; clone size: many; D gene: TRBD1; CDR3 DNA: TGCAGTGCTAGACCCATCTCGGACAGGGGGCGAGAGACCCAGTACTTC; CDR3 protein: CSARPISDRGRETQYF
J gene: TRBJ2-3; V gene: TRBV24-1; clone size: -; D gene: -; CDR3 DNA: TGTGCCACCAGTGATCAGGGACGGAGCACAGATACGCAGTATTTT; CDR3 protein: CATSDQGRSTDTQYF
J gene: TRBJ2-1; V gene: TRBV7-2; clone size: -; D gene: -; CDR3 DNA: TGTGCCAGCAGCTTAACCGGGACTCTACAGTTCTTC; CDR3 protein: CASSLTGTLQFF
J gene: TRBJ1-2; V gene: TRBV7-9; clone size: few; D gene: TRBD1; CDR3 DNA: TGTGCCAGCAGCACCAGACAGGGGATCGGATATGGCTACACCTTC; CDR3 protein: CASSTRQGIGYGYTF
J gene: TRBJ2-1; V gene: TRBV4-3; clone size: many; D gene: TRBD1; CDR3 DNA: TGCGCCAGCAGCCAAGATGGACAGGGGGCCTACAATGAGCAGTTCTTC; CDR3 protein: CASSQDGQGAYNEQFF
J gene: TRBJ2-3; V gene: TRBV11-2; clone size: -; D gene: -; CDR3 DNA: TGTGCCAGCAGCCAGAGGGTCAGGGTCACAGATACGCAGTATTTT; CDR3 protein: CASSQRVRVTDTQYF
J gene: TRBJ2-5; V gene: TRBV9; clone size: many; D gene: -; CDR3 DNA: TGTGCCAGCAGCGTGACGTACCAAGAGACCCAGTACTTC; CDR3 protein: CASSVTYQETQYF
J gene: TRBJ2-5; V gene: TRBV7-8; clone size: many; D gene: TRBD1; CDR3 DNA: TGTGCCAGCAGCTTAGTAGACAGGGGTGCTTCCCAGTACTTC; CDR3 protein: CASSLVDRGASQYF
J gene: TRBJ2-1; V gene: TRBV4-1; clone size: -; D gene: -; CDR3 DNA: TGCGTCAGCAGCCCCTGGGGGGCCGAATACAATGAGCAGTTCTTC; CDR3 protein: CVSSPWGAEYNEQFF
J gene: TRBJ2-3; V gene: TRBV6-2/TRBV6-3; clone size: many; D gene: -; CDR3 DNA: TGTGCCAGCAGAACCCGGGTTGAGTTGCGGGGCACAGATACGCAGTATTTT; CDR3 protein: CASRTRVELRGTDTQYF
J gene: TRBJ2-5; V gene: TRBV18; clone size: -; D gene: -; CDR3 DNA: TGTGCCAGCTTGCCCGGGACACAAGAGACCCAGTACTTC; CDR3 protein: CASLPGTQETQYF
J gene: TRBJ1-1; V gene: TRBV29-1; clone size: -; D gene: -; CDR3 DNA: TGCAGCGTTGCAGGGTTGGGCACTGAAGCTTTCTTT; CDR3 protein: CSVAGLGTEAFF
J gene: TRBJ2-5; V gene: TRBV20-1; clone size: -; D gene: -; CDR3 DNA: TGCAGTGCTAGGTCGGGACAAGAGACCCAGTACTTC; CDR3 protein: CSARSGQETQYF
J gene: TRBJ1-4; V gene: TRBV9; clone size: many; D gene: TRBD1; CDR3 DNA: TGTGCCAGCTTTCCGGGACAGGGGGCAGTCGACCCTGAAAAACTGTTTTTT; CDR3 protein: CASFPGQGAVDPEKLFF
J gene: TRBJ2-7; V gene: TRBV4-2; clone size: -; D gene: TRBD1; CDR3 DNA: TGTGCCAGCAGCCCAGCGGGACAGGGGGGTTCCTACGAGCAGTACTTC; CDR3 protein: CASSPAGQGGSYEQYF
J gene: TRBJ2-7; V gene: TRBV6-1; clone size: -; D gene: -; CDR3 DNA: TGTGCCAGCATGCGGCTACGAGGCGAGCAGTACTTC; CDR3 protein: CASMRLRGEQYF
J gene: TRBJ2-3; V gene: TRBV7-6; clone size: many; D gene: TRBD2; CDR3 DNA: TGTGCCAGCAGCCAAGCGGGGGGCCTCACAGATACGCAGTATTTT; CDR3 protein: CASSQAGGLTDTQYF
J gene: TRBJ2-3; V gene: TRBV28; clone size: many; D gene: -; CDR3 DNA: TGTGCCAGCAGTCCACGACACCTCCTCACAGATACGCAGTATTTT; CDR3 protein: CASSPRHLLTDTQYF